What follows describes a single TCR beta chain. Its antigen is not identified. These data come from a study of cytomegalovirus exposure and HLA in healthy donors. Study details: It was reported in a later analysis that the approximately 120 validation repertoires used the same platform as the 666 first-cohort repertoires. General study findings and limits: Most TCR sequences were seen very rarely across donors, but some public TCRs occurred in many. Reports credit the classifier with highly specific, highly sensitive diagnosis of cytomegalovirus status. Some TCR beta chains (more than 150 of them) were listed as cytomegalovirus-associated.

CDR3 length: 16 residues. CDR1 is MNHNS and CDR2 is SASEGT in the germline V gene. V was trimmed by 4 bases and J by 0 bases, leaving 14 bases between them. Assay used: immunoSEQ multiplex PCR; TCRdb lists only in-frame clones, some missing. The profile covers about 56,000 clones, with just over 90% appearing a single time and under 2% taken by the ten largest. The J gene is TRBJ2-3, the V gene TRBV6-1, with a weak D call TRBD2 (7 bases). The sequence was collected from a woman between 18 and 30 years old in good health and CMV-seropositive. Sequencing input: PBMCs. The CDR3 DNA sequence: TGTGCCAGCAGTGGAGGGGGGGGGCGGAGCACAGATACGCAGTATTTT. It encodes CASSGGGGRSTDTQYF.